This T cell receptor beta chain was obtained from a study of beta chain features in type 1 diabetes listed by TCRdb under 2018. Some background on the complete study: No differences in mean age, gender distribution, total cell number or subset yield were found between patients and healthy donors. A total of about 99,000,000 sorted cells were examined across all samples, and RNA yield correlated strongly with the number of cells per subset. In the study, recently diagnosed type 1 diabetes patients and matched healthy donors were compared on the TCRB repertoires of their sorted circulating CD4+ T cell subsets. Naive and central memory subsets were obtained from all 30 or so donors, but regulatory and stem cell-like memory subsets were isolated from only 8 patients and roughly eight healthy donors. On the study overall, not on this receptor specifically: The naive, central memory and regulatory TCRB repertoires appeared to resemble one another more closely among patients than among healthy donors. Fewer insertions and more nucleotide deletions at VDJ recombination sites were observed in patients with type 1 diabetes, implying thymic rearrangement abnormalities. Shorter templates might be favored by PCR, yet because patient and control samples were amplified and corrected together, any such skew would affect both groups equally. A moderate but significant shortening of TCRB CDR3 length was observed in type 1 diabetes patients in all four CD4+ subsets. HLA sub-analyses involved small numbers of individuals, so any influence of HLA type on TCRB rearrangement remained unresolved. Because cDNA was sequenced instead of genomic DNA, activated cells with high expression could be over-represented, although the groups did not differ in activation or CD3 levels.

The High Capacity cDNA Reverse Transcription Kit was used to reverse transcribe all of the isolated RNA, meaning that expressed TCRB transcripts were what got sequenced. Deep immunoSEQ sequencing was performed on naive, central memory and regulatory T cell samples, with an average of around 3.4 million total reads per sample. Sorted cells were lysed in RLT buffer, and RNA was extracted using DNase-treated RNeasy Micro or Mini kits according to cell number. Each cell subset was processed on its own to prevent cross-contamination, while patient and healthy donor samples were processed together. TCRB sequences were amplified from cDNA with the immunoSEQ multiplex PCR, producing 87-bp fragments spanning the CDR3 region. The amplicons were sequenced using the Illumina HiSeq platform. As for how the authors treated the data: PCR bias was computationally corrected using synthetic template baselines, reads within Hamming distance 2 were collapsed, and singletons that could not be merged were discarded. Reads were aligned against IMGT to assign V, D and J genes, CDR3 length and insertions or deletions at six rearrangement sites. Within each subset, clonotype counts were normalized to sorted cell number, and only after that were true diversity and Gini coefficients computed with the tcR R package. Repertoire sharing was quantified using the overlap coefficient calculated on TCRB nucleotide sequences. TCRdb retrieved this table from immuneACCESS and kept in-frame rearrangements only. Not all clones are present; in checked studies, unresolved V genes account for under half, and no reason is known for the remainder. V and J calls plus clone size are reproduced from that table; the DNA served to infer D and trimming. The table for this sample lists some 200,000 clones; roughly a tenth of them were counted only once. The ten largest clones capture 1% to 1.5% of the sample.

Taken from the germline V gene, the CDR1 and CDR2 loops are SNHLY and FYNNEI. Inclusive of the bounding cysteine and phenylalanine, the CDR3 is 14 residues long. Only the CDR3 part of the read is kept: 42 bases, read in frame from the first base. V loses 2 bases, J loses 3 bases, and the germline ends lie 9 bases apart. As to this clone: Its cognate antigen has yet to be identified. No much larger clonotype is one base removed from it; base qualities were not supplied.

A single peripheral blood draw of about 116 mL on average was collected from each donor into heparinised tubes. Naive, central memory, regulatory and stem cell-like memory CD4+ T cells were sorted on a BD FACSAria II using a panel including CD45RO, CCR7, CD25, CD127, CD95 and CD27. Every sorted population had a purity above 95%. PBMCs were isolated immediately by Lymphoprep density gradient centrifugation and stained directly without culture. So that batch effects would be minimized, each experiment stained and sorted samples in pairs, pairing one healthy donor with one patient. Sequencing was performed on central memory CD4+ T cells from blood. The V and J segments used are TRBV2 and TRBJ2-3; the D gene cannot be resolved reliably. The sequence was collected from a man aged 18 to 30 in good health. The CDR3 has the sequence CASSESRSTDTQYF. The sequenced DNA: TGTGCCAGCAGTGAATCGCGGAGTACAGATACGCAGTATTTT.